This TCR beta chain was recorded in a study of cytomegalovirus exposure and HLA in healthy donors. Study background: The Caucasian-associated ancestry cluster held more than 80% of more than 350 genotyped donors. Regarding the study as a whole: Only CMV serostatus was available as immune exposure information.

Amplification used 60 Vbeta primers and 13 Jbeta primers. Generated by immunoSEQ multiplex PCR, the TCRdb table keeps only in-frame clones and is missing some. The table lists 49,000 or so clones. The CDR3 runs to 14 residues. Unmatched junction bases numbered 3, after V lost 0 bases and J lost 5 bases. Germline V gene sequence: CDR1 MNHEY, CDR2 SMNVEV (reference sequence). A note on this clone: Antigen specificity is unknown.

Source material: PBMCs. The source of this sequence is a man between 35 and 55 years old in good health and CMV-seropositive. The gene calls are TRBV27 and TRBJ1-1, with TRBD1 matching over 7 bases. The chain's CDR3 is CASSLSAGGTEAFF. The CDR3 coding sequence is TGTGCCAGCAGTTTATCGGCAGGGGGGACTGAAGCTTTCTTT.